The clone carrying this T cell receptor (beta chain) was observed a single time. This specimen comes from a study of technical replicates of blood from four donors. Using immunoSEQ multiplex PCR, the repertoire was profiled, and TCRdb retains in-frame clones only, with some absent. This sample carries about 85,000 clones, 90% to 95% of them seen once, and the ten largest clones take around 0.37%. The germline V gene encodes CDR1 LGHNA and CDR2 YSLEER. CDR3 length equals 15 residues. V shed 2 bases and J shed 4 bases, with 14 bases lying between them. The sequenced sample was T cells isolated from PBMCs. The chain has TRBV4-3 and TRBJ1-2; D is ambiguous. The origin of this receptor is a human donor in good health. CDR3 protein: CASSQITESPYGYTF. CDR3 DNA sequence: TGCGCCAGCAGCCAAATAACAGAAAGTCCCTATGGCTACACCTTC.